One sample yielded the 25 T cell receptor beta chains listed below, sequenced in a study of T cell repertoires in cytomegalovirus infection (dated by TCRdb to between 2018 and 2021). Sequencing took place on an Illumina HiSeq 1500. TCRdb reran the public reads through fastp at Q25 and MiXCR, keeping productive beta chains. Entries are consolidated by CDR3 protein sequence, retaining the most common genes and DNA. The sample has 270,000 or so distinct CDR3 sequences on record, around 15% of them singletons. Approximately 51% of the sample goes to the ten largest clones. The sample was CD8+ T cells from PBMCs. All receptors come from a human donor in good health (CMV status not recorded). Some clones in this sample may be carry-over from other donors' samples.

This clonotype was recorded many times. This chain links TRBV7-2 with TRBJ2-7; TRBD2 agrees at 7 bases. J lost 3 bases, V lost 4 bases, and 3 bases had no gene match. CDR3 length: 13 amino acids. The V gene's germline CDR1 is SGHTA and CDR2 FQGNSA. The DNA for the CDR3 is TGTGCCAGCAGCTGGGGAGGGATCTACGAGCAGTACTTC. It is translated as CASSWGGIYEQYF. Based on the CDR3 plus reference TRBV7-2 and TRBJ2-7, the full variable domain is GAGVSQSPSNKVTEKGKDVELRCDPISGHTALYWYRQSLGQGLEFLIYFQGNSAPDKSGLPSDRFSAERTGGSVSTLTIQRTQQEDSAVYLCASSWGGIYEQYFGPGTRLTVT.

The chain has TRBV13 and TRBJ2-7, with 13 bases that match TRBD2. Germline lookup yields CDR1 PRHDT and CDR2 FYEKMQ (reference sequence). This CDR3 is 15 amino acids long. With 5 bases clipped from V and 5 bases from J, the junction kept 6 bases outside the gene matches. The CDR3 spells CASSHGLAGVNEQYF. The CDR3 DNA follows: TGTGCCAGCAGCCATGGACTAGCGGGGGTCAACGAGCAGTACTTC.

The chain combines TRBV2 with TRBJ2-7, with a weak D call TRBD2 (6 bases). V lost 3 bases and J 11 bases, leaving 14 bases between the germline ends. CDR1 is SNHLY and CDR2 is FYNNEI in the germline V gene. The CDR3 runs 12 residues. The DNA of the CDR3 is TGTGCCAGCAGTGAGGGACTGATGGAAAAGTACTTC. It yields the protein CASSEGLMEKYF.

The chain carries TRBV6-5 and TRBJ2-1; a possible D gene is TRBD1 (6 bases). V was trimmed by 7 bases and J by 8 bases, leaving 9 bases between them. The CDR3 runs to 11 residues. Germline V CDR1 and CDR2: MNHEY, SVGAGI. Here the CDR3 DNA reads TGTGCCAGCATCGAGGGGGATGAGCAGTTCTTC. Its protein is CASIEGDEQFF.

The sample holds a few counts of this clonotype. This chain links TRBV15 with TRBJ2-1; D possibly corresponds to TRBD2 (6 bases). The CDR3 length is 15 residues. V lost 4 bases, J lost 7 bases, and 17 bases lay in between. CDR1 and CDR2 from the germline V gene are LNHNV and YYDKDF (reference sequence). CDR3 in amino acids: CATSITRRGGNEQFF. Written as DNA, the CDR3 is TGTGCCACCAGCATTACACGACGGGGAGGAAATGAGCAGTTCTTC.

The chain couples TRBV10-3 to TRBJ2-7, with 8 positions matching TRBD1. CDR3 length equals 14 residues. V gave up 7 bases and J gave up 6 bases; unmatched junction bases: 11. Germline CDR1 reads ENHRY; CDR2 reads SYGVKD. The CDR3 DNA reads as TGTGCCATCAAGAGGGGGGACAGGAACAGCGAGCAGTACTTC. Translation: CAIKRGDRNSEQYF.

The chain is built from TRBV7-2 and TRBJ2-2; 9 bases fit TRBD1. The CDR3 extends over 14 amino acids. Germline V CDR1 and CDR2: SGHTA, FQGNSA. CDR3 loop: CAARDRANTGELFF. CDR3 in DNA: TGTGCAGCCCGGGACAGGGCGAACACCGGGGAGCTGTTTTTT.

This clonotype has just a few counts. The gene calls are TRBV6-6 and TRBJ1-4; the D gene is possibly TRBD1 (6 bases). CDR3 length: 15 amino acids. Germline CDR1 MNHNY, CDR2 SVGAGI (reference sequence). Trimming pared 8 bases from V and 5 bases from J, leaving 18 bases between. The CDR3 nucleotides are TGTGCCAGCGGGGGGGCAGCTGATATCAATGAAAAACTGTTTTTT. This encodes CASGGAADINEKLFF.

The chain uses TRBV7-9 and TRBJ2-3; D is unclear. Per germline, CDR1 SEHNR and CDR2 FQNEAQ (reference sequence). CDR3 length: 16 residues. V was clipped by 2 bases and J by 3 bases, with 15 bases between them. This CDR3 reads CASSLPDVGVTDTQYF. In DNA, the CDR3 is TGTGCCAGCAGCTTACCTGACGTTGGCGTAACAGATACGCAGTATTTT.

This clonotype was seen only a few times. The chain employs TRBV11-2 and TRBJ2-7; D remains ambiguous. The CDR3 has 16 amino acids. V shed 1 base and J shed 0 bases, with 13 bases lying between them. Germline CDR1 and CDR2: SGHAT and FQNNGV. CDR3 amino acids: CASSLVVSNPSYEQYF. DNA for the CDR3: TGTGCCAGCAGCTTAGTAGTCAGCAACCCCTCCTACGAGCAGTACTTC.

The chain employs TRBV5-6 and TRBJ2-1, with 8 bases matching TRBD2. The CDR3 totals 15 residues. Per the germline V gene, CDR1 is SGHDT and CDR2 is YYEEEE. V gave up 2 bases and J gave up 8 bases; unmatched junction bases: 9. CDR3 nucleotide sequence: TGTGCCAGCAGCTTAGCGGGGGACTTCGACGATGAGCAGTTCTTC. Protein sequence: CASSLAGDFDDEQFF.

V and J are TRBV13 and TRBJ1-5; D possibly corresponds to TRBD1 (6 bases). The germline V and J ends were trimmed by 5 bases and 4 bases, with 12 bases remaining between them. Germline values: CDR1 PRHDT, CDR2 FYEKMQ (reference sequence). The CDR3 loop spans 14 amino acids. CDR3 sequence: CASSQGQNNQPQHF. The CDR3 nucleotides are TGTGCCAGCAGCCAAGGACAGAATAATCAGCCCCAGCATTTT.

This chain uses TRBV6-5 with TRBJ2-1; D is undetermined. This CDR3 contains 15 residues. From germline, CDR1 is MNHEY and CDR2 SVGAGI. The V gene lost 7 bases and the J gene lost 0 bases, with 13 bases spanning the gap. CDR3 bases: TGTGCCAGCACCCCCGACCCGAGCTCCTACAATGAGCAGTTCTTC. This encodes CASTPDPSSYNEQFF.

This clonotype was counted a few times. The chain carries TRBV27 and TRBJ2-6; no reliable D call. Germline CDR1 and CDR2: MNHEY and SMNVEV (reference sequence). V shed 3 bases and J shed 2 bases, with 5 bases lying between them. The CDR3 runs to 14 residues. The CDR3: CASSLQAGANVLTF. CDR3 coding DNA: TGTGCCAGCAGTTTGCAAGCTGGGGCCAACGTCCTGACTTTC.

The gene calls are TRBV20-1 and TRBJ2-5, with D perhaps matching TRBD2 (5 bases). The CDR3 extends over 15 amino acids. CDR1 and CDR2 (germline): DFQATT, SNEGSKA (reference sequence). V lost 5 bases to trimming and J lost 0 bases, with 16 bases between them. The CDR3 region has the DNA TGCAGTGCTGGGAGCCTTGTCAGGTACCAAGAGACCCAGTACTTC. This translates into CSAGSLVRYQETQYF.

In its sample, this clonotype was seen a few times. This chain joins TRBV29-1 and TRBJ2-3, with 11 nucleotides matching TRBD2. CDR1 and CDR2 from the germline V gene are SQVTM and ANQGSEA. This CDR3 has 14 residues. Trimming removed 3 bases from V and 5 bases from J; junction bases left unmatched: 4. The CDR3 region has the DNA TGCAGCGTTGATGGTAGCGGGGGGGGAGATACGCAGTATTTT. This translates into CSVDGSGGGDTQYF.

The chain uses TRBV6-2 or TRBV6-3 and TRBJ2-1; TRBD1 or TRBD2 may be the D gene (6 bases each). The germline V gene encodes CDR1 MNHEY and CDR2 SVGEGT. CDR3 size: 16 residues. V was clipped by 0 bases and J by 3 bases, with 12 bases between them. The CDR3 is CASSYSRGDSYNEQFF. The CDR3 DNA follows: TGTGCCAGCAGTTACTCGAGGGGGGATAGCTACAATGAGCAGTTCTTC.

The sample holds many counts of this clonotype. The chain links TRBV12-3 or TRBV12-4 to TRBJ2-6, with unresolved D. CDR3 length: 14 amino acids. Trimming took 4 bases from V and 0 from J, leaving 4 bases between them. The CDR3 sequence is CASSSHSGANVLTF. CDR3 DNA: TGTGCCAGCAGTTCTCACTCTGGGGCCAACGTCCTGACTTTC.

Ten or more counts support this clonotype. The chain carries TRBV7-8 and TRBJ1-5; perhaps TRBD1 as D (5 bases). Germline assignment: CDR1 SGHVS and CDR2 FQNEAQ. The germline V and J ends were trimmed by 3 bases and 4 bases, with 10 bases remaining between them. The CDR3 length is 14 residues. This CDR3 is CASSFGTANQPQHF. As DNA, the CDR3 is TGTGCCAGCAGCTTTGGGACTGCAAATCAGCCCCAGCATTTT.

This clonotype appeared many times. In DNA, the CDR3 is TGTGCCAGCAGCTTGACTAGCGGGTGGAGGGTGACAGATACGCAGTATTTT. Its protein product is CASSLTSGWRVTDTQYF. This rearrangement joins TRBV11-2 to TRBJ2-3; 10 bases map to TRBD2. The CDR3 consists of 17 residues. After removal of 3 bases from V and 3 bases from J, the junction contained 9 bases not matched to a gene. Germline V gene data show CDR1 as SGHAT and CDR2 as FQNNGV. Combining the CDR3 with reference TRBV11-2 and TRBJ2-3 gives the whole variable domain EAGVAQSPRYKIIEKRQSVAFWCNPISGHATLYWYQQILGQGPKLLIQFQNNGVVDDSQLPKDRFSAERLKGVDSTLKIQPAKLEDSAVYLCASSLTSGWRVTDTQYFGPGTRLTVL.

The chain joins TRBV9 to TRBJ2-3, with 8 positions matching TRBD2. V trimming: 3 bases; J trimming: 2 bases; junction bases outside the gene matches: 17. CDR1 is SGDLS and CDR2 is YYNGEE in the germline V gene. The CDR3 contains 19 residues. The CDR3 region has the DNA TGTGCCAGCAGCGAGGGACTAGTAGGGGGAGGATCTCTCACAGATACGCAGTATTTT. This gives the protein CASSEGLVGGGSLTDTQYF.

The rearrangement uses TRBV12-3 or TRBV12-4 and TRBJ1-5; TRBD1 matches at 7 bases. With 5 bases clipped from V and 0 bases from J, the junction kept 7 bases outside the gene matches. This CDR3 spans 16 amino acids. This CDR3 reads CASSPGTVYSNQPQHF. The CDR3 DNA reads as TGTGCCAGCAGTCCGGGGACAGTTTATAGCAATCAGCCCCAGCATTTT.

The sample holds many counts of this clonotype. The chain couples TRBV7-3 to TRBJ2-3; the match to TRBD2 covers 10 bases. Germline V lookup: CDR1 SGHTA, CDR2 FQGTGA. The CDR3 contains 15 residues. The ends lost 5 bases at V and 4 bases at J; junction bases unmatched: 6. CDR3 in amino acids: CASSVSGGASDTQYF. The CDR3 DNA reads as TGTGCCAGCAGCGTGAGCGGGGGGGCTTCAGATACGCAGTATTTT.

The J gene is TRBJ2-7, the V gene TRBV6-5, with 8 bases that match TRBD1. The CDR3 is made up of 20 amino acids. The germline CDR1 and CDR2 sequences are MNHEY and SVGAGI. V trimming: 3 bases; J trimming: 6 bases; junction bases outside the gene matches: 25. CDR3 amino acids: CASSYGVEGLSVQGAGEQYF. The CDR3 DNA reads TGTGCCAGCAGTTATGGGGTGGAAGGTCTATCGGTCCAGGGGGCAGGCGAGCAGTACTTC.

Ten or more counts support this clonotype. The DNA of the CDR3 is TGTGCCAGCAGCTTAGTGGAGGGGCCCGTCGCGGAGACCCAGTACTTC. As protein: CASSLVEGPVAETQYF. The V call is TRBV7-2, the J call TRBJ2-5; maybe TRBD2 (6 bases). With 1 base removed from V and 5 bases from J, the gap between germline ends came to 17 bases. This CDR3 is 16 amino acids long. Germline-derived CDR1 and CDR2 are SGHTA and FQGNSA.